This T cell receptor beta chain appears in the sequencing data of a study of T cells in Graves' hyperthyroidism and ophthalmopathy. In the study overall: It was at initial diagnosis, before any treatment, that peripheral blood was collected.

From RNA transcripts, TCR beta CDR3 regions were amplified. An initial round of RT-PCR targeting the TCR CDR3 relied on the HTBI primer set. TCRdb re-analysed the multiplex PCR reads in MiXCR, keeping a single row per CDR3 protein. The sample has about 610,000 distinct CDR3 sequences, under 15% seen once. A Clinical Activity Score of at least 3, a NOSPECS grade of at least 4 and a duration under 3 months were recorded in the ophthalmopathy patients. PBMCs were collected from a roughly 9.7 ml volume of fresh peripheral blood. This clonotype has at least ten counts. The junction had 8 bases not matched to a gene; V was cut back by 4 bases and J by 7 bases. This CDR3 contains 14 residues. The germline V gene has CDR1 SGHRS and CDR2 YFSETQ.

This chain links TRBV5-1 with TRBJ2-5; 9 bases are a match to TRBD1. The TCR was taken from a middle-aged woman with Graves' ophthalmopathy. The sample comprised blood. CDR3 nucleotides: TGCGCCAGCAGCCCCCGGGACAGGGTCGGGACCCAGTACTTC. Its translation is CASSPRDRVGTQYF.